This T cell receptor (beta chain) comes out of a study of cytotoxic CD8 clonotypes in ibrutinib-treated CLL. General study points: Exceeding age-matched healthy donors, baseline clonality also tracked the counts of circulating CD8+ T cells.

V lost 4 bases, J lost 7 bases, and 7 bases stayed unmatched. CDR1 LNHDA and CDR2 SQIVND come from the germline V gene (reference sequence). The CDR3 is made up of 15 amino acids. Assay used: immunoSEQ multiplex PCR; TCRdb lists only in-frame clones, some missing. Of 50,000 to 60,000 clones listed, around four fifths were seen once; the top ten hold roughly 20%. As concerns this clone: Its antigen is still unknown.

About 1.9 micrograms of genomic DNA came from cryopreserved PBMCs for TCR beta libraries. The rearrangement links TRBV19 to TRBJ2-2, with TRBD1 identical over 9 bases. The receptor was isolated from a human donor with chronic lymphocytic leukemia. The sample was PBMCs, taken after 24 months of ibrutinib treatment. The CDR3 loop is CASSTQTGGSGELFF. For the CDR3, the DNA is TGTGCCAGTAGTACTCAGACAGGGGGTAGCGGGGAGCTGTTTTTT.